The clone carrying this T cell receptor beta chain was detected ten times or more. The antigen is unknown. The data are from a study of identical twins. Study results and caveats: In drawing conclusions, the study used cross-sectional statistical analysis and did not follow the same donors.

This CDR3 is built from 11 residues. V was pared by 8 bases and J by 5 bases, with 7 bases between. The V gene's germline CDR1 is ENHRY and CDR2 SYGVKD. TCRdb fed the 5' RACE reads into MiXCR, producing one record per CDR3 protein. The repertoire holds fewer than 250,000 distinct CDR3 sequences, about 7.5% seen once, with approximately 2% in the top ten. The same data also went into a second study, on yellow fever vaccine responses in identical twins.

The clonotype comes from a woman between 18 and 30 years old in good health. Sequenced sample: memory (CD45RO+) T cells sorted from blood. The rearrangement joins TRBV10-3 to TRBJ2-1, with D hard to call. CDR3: CAISRDNEQFF. The CDR3 DNA is TGTGCCATCTCAAGGGACAATGAGCAGTTCTTC.